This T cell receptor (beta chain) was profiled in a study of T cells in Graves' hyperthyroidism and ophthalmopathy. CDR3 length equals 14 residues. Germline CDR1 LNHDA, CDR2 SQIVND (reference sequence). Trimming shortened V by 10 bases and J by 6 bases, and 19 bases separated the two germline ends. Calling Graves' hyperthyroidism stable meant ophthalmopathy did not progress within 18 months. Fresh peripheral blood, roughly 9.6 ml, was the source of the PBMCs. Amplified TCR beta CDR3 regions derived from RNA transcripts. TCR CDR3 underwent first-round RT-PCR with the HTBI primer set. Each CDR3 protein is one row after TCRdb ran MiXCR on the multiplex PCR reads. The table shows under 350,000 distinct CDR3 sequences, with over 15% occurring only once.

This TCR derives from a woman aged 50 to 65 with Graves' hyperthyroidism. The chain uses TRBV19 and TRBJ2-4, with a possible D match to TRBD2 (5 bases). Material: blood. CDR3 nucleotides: TGTGCCACCATCGAGCCGGGGTTGAGAAACATTCAGTACTTC. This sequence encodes CATIEPGLRNIQYF.